The 27 T cell receptor beta chains reported below all come from one sample, sequenced in a study of shared clonotypes between healthy human individuals. Assay: immunoSEQ multiplex PCR; the TCRdb copy retains only in-frame clones and omits some. Found here are over 750,000 clones, around 96% of them singletons; the top ten hold around 0.25%. Terminally differentiated effector memory CD45RA+ cells were left out of the naive CD8 fraction, which was CD45RO-negative and positively selected for CCR7. Input material: naive CD8+ T cells sorted from blood. The receptors come from a young man in good health.

V is TRBV7-9 and J is TRBJ2-2; a weak D match, TRBD1 (6 bases). The CDR3 extends over 16 amino acids. The germline CDR1 and CDR2 sequences are SEHNR and FQNEAQ (reference sequence). V gave up 5 bases and J gave up 0 bases, with 13 bases separating them. CDR3 amino acids: CASSDDRTANTGELFF. CDR3 coding DNA: TGTGCCAGCAGCGATGACCGGACAGCGAACACCGGGGAGCTGTTTTTT.

A word on this clone: The same CDR3 arises from other DNA sequences in this sample as well. The gene calls are TRBV28 and TRBJ2-7; unclear D gene. V lost 6 bases, J lost 4 bases, and 7 bases lay in between. Per the germline V gene, CDR1 is MDHEN and CDR2 is SYDVKM. The CDR3 extends over 11 amino acids. The DNA of the CDR3 is TGTGCCAGCAGCCCTCAATACGAGCAGTACTTC. This gives the protein CASSPQYEQYF. Using reference TRBV28 and TRBJ2-7 for the parts outside the CDR3, the full variable domain is DVKVTQSSRYLVKRTGEKVFLECVQDMDHENMFWYRQDPGLGLRLIYFSYDVKMKEKGDIPEGYSVSREKKERFSLILESASTNQTSMYLCASSPQYEQYFGPGTRLTVT.

The genes are TRBV30 and TRBJ2-5; D tentatively fits TRBD1 or TRBD2 (6 bases each). In germline, CDR1 is GTSNPN, CDR2 SVGIG (reference sequence). V lost 3 bases and J 2 bases, leaving 13 bases between the germline ends. The CDR3 consists of 14 residues. The CDR3 is CAWRYLGGQETQYF. The CDR3 DNA reads TGTGCCTGGAGATATTTAGGGGGGCAAGAGACCCAGTACTTC.

This chain connects TRBV27 to TRBJ1-1; no firm D call. Germline V gives CDR1 MNHEY, CDR2 SMNVEV (reference sequence). There are 16 residues in the CDR3. V lost 2 bases, J lost 3 bases, and 16 bases lay in between. The CDR3 DNA sequence: TGTGCCAGCAGTTTACATTCGACGAACCCGGACACTGAAGCTTTCTTT. Translation: CASSLHSTNPDTEAFF.

The chain recombines TRBV5-8 with TRBJ1-2; 7 bases agree with TRBD1. This CDR3 comprises 12 residues. V shed 6 bases and J 6 bases; nucleotides not matched to a gene: 5. The germline gives CDR1 SGHTS, CDR2 YDEGEE. As DNA, the CDR3 is TGTGCCAGCACTCCCACAGGGGATGGCTACACCTTC. Protein sequence: CASTPTGDGYTF.

The chain couples TRBV18 to TRBJ2-1, with D maybe TRBD1 (5 bases). V was pared by 5 bases and J by 5 bases, with 13 bases between. Germline V gene data show CDR1 as KGHSH and CDR2 as LQKENI. The CDR3 covers 14 residues. CDR3 in amino acids: CASSDPDIDNEQFF. The CDR3 DNA follows: TGTGCCAGCTCAGATCCGGACATAGACAATGAGCAGTTCTTC.

The rearrangement links TRBV19 to TRBJ1-1; 11 nucleotides match TRBD1. The V gene end was trimmed by 5 bases and the J gene end by 5 bases; junction bases not matched to a gene: 4. The germline V gene encodes CDR1 LNHDA and CDR2 SQIVND (reference sequence). This CDR3 has 14 amino acids. CDR3 amino acids: CASSPGTGGTEAFF. The CDR3 nucleotides read TGTGCCAGTAGTCCCGGGACAGGGGGGACTGAAGCTTTCTTT.

This chain links TRBV7-9 with TRBJ2-1, with TRBD1 identical over 8 bases. Germline V gives CDR1 SEHNR, CDR2 FQNEAQ (reference sequence). The CDR3 has 16 residues. The trim removed 5 bases at V and 6 bases at J, leaving 12 bases unmatched. Here the CDR3 DNA reads TGTGCCAGCAGCCATAGTCCAGGGGGCGGGTTCAATGAGCAGTTCTTC. It codes for CASSHSPGGGFNEQFF.

This sequence joins TRBV6-5 and TRBJ1-2; possible D gene TRBD1, 5 bases. The CDR3 has 14 amino acids. V was trimmed by 0 bases and J by 4 bases, leaving 9 bases between them. Germline lookup yields CDR1 MNHEY and CDR2 SVGAGI. The CDR3 DNA follows: TGTGCCAGCAGTTACTCGACAGCCCTCTATGGCTACACCTTC. Protein sequence: CASSYSTALYGYTF.

Regarding this clone: At one boundary the junction diverges from the germline segment, which might be a read error. The chain uses TRBV30 and TRBJ2-5; 10 positions match TRBD2. The V gene's germline CDR1 is GTSNPN and CDR2 SVGIG (reference sequence). This CDR3 has 14 amino acids. The DNA of the CDR3 is TGTGCCTGGACACTAGCGGGACCCCAAGAGAGCCAGTACTTC. Its protein is CAWTLAGPQESQYF.

V gene TRBV7-6 combines with J gene TRBJ2-7; D is uncertain. From germline, CDR1 is SGHVS and CDR2 FNYEAQ. This CDR3 spans 14 amino acids. V lost 1 base to trimming and J lost 1 base, with 8 bases between them. CDR3 nucleotides: TGTGCCAGCAGCTTAGGGTTAGATTCCTACGAGCAGTACTTC. Translated, it gives CASSLGLDSYEQYF.

The genes are TRBV7-6 and TRBJ2-7; TRBD2 agrees at 8 bases. CDR3 size: 13 residues. Germline V gene lookup returns CDR1 SGHVS and CDR2 FNYEAQ. The junction had 5 bases not matched to a gene; V was cut back by 5 bases and J by 5 bases. The CDR3 is CASSHSGIDEQYF. Here the CDR3 DNA reads TGTGCCAGCAGCCATAGCGGGATAGACGAGCAGTACTTC. Using reference TRBV7-6 and TRBJ2-7 for the parts outside the CDR3, the full variable domain is GAGVSQSPRYKVTKRGQDVALRCDPISGHVSLYWYRQALGQGPEFLTYFNYEAQQDKSGLPNDRFSAERPEGSISTLTIQRTEQRDSAMYRCASSHSGIDEQYFGPGTRLTVT.

The chain recombines TRBV15 with TRBJ2-2; D gene uncertain. This CDR3 is 15 amino acids long. Deletions cut 5 bases from V and 4 bases from J, with 14 bases between. In germline, CDR1 is LNHNV, CDR2 YYDKDF (reference sequence). The CDR3 bases are TGTGCCACCAGCCGCCCGGACCACAGCACCGGGGAGCTGTTTTTT. Translation gives CATSRPDHSTGELFF.

In its sample, this clone was seen a few times. The chain links TRBV10-2 to TRBJ2-7, with 8 bases aligning to TRBD1. The CDR3 loop spans 12 amino acids. The V gene's germline CDR1 is WSHSY and CDR2 SAAADI. V was clipped by 8 bases and J by 12 bases; unmatched bases: 12. The CDR3 DNA reads as TGCGCCAGCTGGGACAGGAGTTACGTTTGGTACTTC. Protein sequence: CASWDRSYVWYF.

The chain links TRBV5-4 to TRBJ2-3, with 10 positions matching TRBD2. Germline V gene data show CDR1 as SGHNT and CDR2 as YYREEE (reference sequence). The CDR3 has 15 amino acids. V gave up 2 bases and J gave up 4 bases; unmatched junction bases: 4. In DNA form, the CDR3 reads TGTGCCAGCAGCTTAGTAACTAGCGGGGCAGATACGCAGTATTTT. Translated, it gives CASSLVTSGADTQYF.

This clone showed up just once. The V and J genes are TRBV2 and TRBJ1-5, with D possibly TRBD1 on 6 matching bases. The V end was cut by 1 base, the J end by 4 bases, with 8 bases between. The V gene's germline CDR1 is SNHLY and CDR2 FYNNEI. The CDR3 loop spans 14 amino acids. This chain's CDR3 is CASSEVGGNQPQHF. The CDR3 DNA follows: TGTGCCAGCAGTGAAGTAGGGGGGAATCAGCCCCAGCATTTT. The complete variable domain, with remaining parts taken from reference TRBV2 and TRBJ1-5, reads EPEVTQTPSHQVTQMGQEVILRCVPISNHLYFYWYRQILGQKVEFLVSFYNNEISEKSEIFDDQFSVERPDGSNFTLKIRSTKLEDSAMYFCASSEVGGNQPQHFGDGTRLSIL.

The V and J genes are TRBV7-6 and TRBJ2-7; maybe TRBD2 (5 bases). Germline CDR1 and CDR2: SGHVS and FNYEAQ. This CDR3 is built from 14 residues. Trimming took 2 bases from V and 1 from J, leaving 9 bases between them. CDR3 region: CASSLKGASYEQYF. CDR3 nucleotide sequence: TGTGCCAGCAGCTTAAAGGGAGCTTCCTACGAGCAGTACTTC. The whole variable domain, remainder taken from reference TRBV7-6 and TRBJ2-7, is GAGVSQSPRYKVTKRGQDVALRCDPISGHVSLYWYRQALGQGPEFLTYFNYEAQQDKSGLPNDRFSAERPEGSISTLTIQRTEQRDSAMYRCASSLKGASYEQYFGPGTRLTVT.

The chain combines TRBV11-2 with TRBJ2-7; tentatively, D is TRBD2 (5 bases). This CDR3 contains 15 residues. Trimming pared 3 bases from V and 3 bases from J, leaving 15 bases between. Per germline, CDR1 SGHAT and CDR2 FQNNGV. CDR3 sequence reads: CASSFALADYYEQYF. The CDR3 DNA reads as TGTGCCAGCAGCTTCGCGCTAGCAGACTACTACGAGCAGTACTTC.

The rearrangement links TRBV28 to TRBJ2-7; TRBD2 agrees at 15 bases. From germline, CDR1 is MDHEN and CDR2 SYDVKM. With 3 bases clipped from V and 7 bases from J, the junction kept 4 bases outside the gene matches. The CDR3 spans 15 residues. CDR3 residues: CASSFGLAGGWEQYF. The DNA of the CDR3 is TGTGCCAGCAGTTTTGGACTAGCGGGAGGGTGGGAGCAGTACTTC.

The chain has TRBV7-9 and TRBJ1-1; TRBD1 might be the D (5 bases). Trimming pared 10 bases from V and 0 bases from J, leaving 12 bases between. The CDR3 has 13 amino acids. Germline V gene lookup returns CDR1 SEHNR and CDR2 FQNEAQ (reference sequence). This chain's CDR3 is CATEQGLNTEAFF. The CDR3 nucleotides are TGTGCCACCGAGCAGGGTTTGAACACTGAAGCTTTCTTT.

J is TRBJ1-1 and V is TRBV4-1; D gene uncertain. The CDR3 totals 13 residues. V lost 6 bases to trimming and J lost 4 bases, with 12 bases between them. The V gene's germline CDR1 is MGHRA and CDR2 YSYEKL. CDR3 nucleotide sequence: TGCGCCAGCAGACGGCAGTCGAGCACTGAAGCTTTCTTT. Its protein is CASRRQSSTEAFF.

The V and J genes are TRBV4-3 and TRBJ2-3; 10 bases agree with TRBD2. This CDR3 contains 17 residues. CDR1 is LGHNA, CDR2 YSLEER, per germline. J gave up 0 bases and V 0 bases, and 3 bases lay outside the gene matches. The CDR3 region is CASSQDGSGRSTDTQYF. The CDR3 nucleotides are TGCGCCAGCAGCCAAGACGGTAGCGGGAGGAGCACAGATACGCAGTATTTT.

The rearrangement uses TRBV2 and TRBJ1-1; the D gene is possibly TRBD1 (6 bases). The CDR3 contains 13 residues. The ends were cut back, 5 bases at V and 8 bases at J, with 15 bases in the middle. The germline V gene encodes CDR1 SNHLY and CDR2 FYNNEI. CDR3 region: CASSRGHNAEAFF. The CDR3 coding sequence is TGTGCCAGCAGTAGGGGACACAATGCAGAAGCTTTCTTT.

The chain recombines TRBV2 with TRBJ2-2, with 13 nucleotides matching TRBD2. The CDR3 extends over 17 amino acids. With V trimmed by 7 bases and J by 4 bases, 9 bases remained unmatched. From germline, CDR1 is SNHLY and CDR2 FYNNEI. The CDR3 DNA is TGTGCCAGCACCTCCCCGCGACTAGCGGGAGGCACCGGGGAGCTGTTTTTT. Amino acids: CASTSPRLAGGTGELFF.

The chain is built from TRBV2 and TRBJ2-2; 10 nucleotides match TRBD2. This CDR3 is 14 amino acids long. Germline loops: CDR1 SNHLY, CDR2 FYNNEI. V shed 9 bases and J 1 base; nucleotides not matched to a gene: 2. CDR3 DNA: TGTGCCAGGGGACTAGCGATGAACACCGGGGAGCTGTTTTTT. Protein product: CARGLAMNTGELFF.

The chain uses TRBV15 and TRBJ2-2, with 10 bases aligning to TRBD1. Germline V gives CDR1 LNHNV, CDR2 YYDKDF (reference sequence). V trimming: 3 bases; J trimming: 3 bases; junction bases outside the gene matches: 4. The length of the CDR3 is 16 residues. The CDR3 sequence: CATSSGTGVYTGELFF. The CDR3 region has the DNA TGTGCCACCAGCAGTGGGACAGGGGTTTACACCGGGGAGCTGTTTTTT.

The chain is built from TRBV2 and TRBJ2-3, with a weak D call TRBD1 (5 bases). Trimming removed 6 bases from V and 1 base from J, with 11 bases in between. The germline CDR1 and CDR2 sequences are SNHLY and FYNNEI. The CDR3 is 14 amino acids. CDR3 sequence (DNA): TGTGCCAGCAGGACAGTCGTCGGCACAGATACGCAGTATTTT. It yields the protein CASRTVVGTDTQYF.